This T cell receptor beta chain stems from a study of blood T cell repertoires in COVID-19. The V end was cut by 6 bases, the J end by 0 bases, with 9 bases between. The CDR3 is 13 residues long. Germline values: CDR1 MDHEN, CDR2 SYDVKM. The protocol was immunoSEQ multiplex PCR, while the TCRdb copy is restricted to in-frame clones and leaves out a portion. The sample contains more than 60,000 clones, around 90% of which appear only once. The chain recombines TRBV28 with TRBJ2-7; D not resolved. The TCR was taken from a woman older than 75 with active or convalescent COVID-19. The sequenced sample consisted of peripheral blood. The CDR3 region is CASRKHSSYEQYF. In DNA, the CDR3 is TGTGCCAGCAGAAAACACAGCTCCTACGAGCAGTACTTC.